This T cell receptor beta chain was recorded in a study of identical twins. cDNA carried unique molecular identifiers, and a universal primer site was added by template switching. From the 5' RACE reads, TCRdb called clonotypes with MiXCR, one entry per CDR3 protein. Among 500,000 to 600,000 distinct CDR3 sequences listed, less than 25% were seen once. V lost 2 bases and J lost 6; bases outside the gene matches: 11. Germline lookup yields CDR1 SGHTA and CDR2 FQGNSA. The CDR3 totals 16 residues. Of note for this clonotype: The antigen is not known.

Study-wide points: Low generation-probability sequences were in excess among twin-shared out-of-frame alpha sequences.

These same records also appear under a second study, on T cells expressing NK-cell markers. From that second work: Seven sequenced donors out of eight were HCMV-seropositive, one seronegative.

This TCR derives from a woman aged 18-29 years in good health. The sample comprised CD4+ T cells sorted from blood. V and J are TRBV7-2 and TRBJ2-7, with 9 bases aligning to TRBD2. The CDR3: CASSLLAGWRPAEQYF. CDR3 coding DNA: TGTGCCAGCAGCTTACTAGCGGGGTGGCGGCCCGCCGAGCAGTACTTC.